This T cell receptor beta chain was observed in a study of shared clonotypes between healthy human individuals. It was CD45RO-negative cells, positively selected for CCR7, that made up naive CD8 cells, with terminally differentiated effector memory CD45RA+ cells excluded. Germline V gives CDR1 MDHEN, CDR2 SYDVKM. CDR3 length: 15 residues. V lost 8 bases and J 6 bases, leaving 22 bases between the germline ends. The authors ran the assay at deep level. Authors' processing steps: Filtering differed because ImmunoSEQ produced junction-only sequences that carried no quality scores. Measured with immunoSEQ multiplex PCR; TCRdb has only the in-frame clones, and not every one. D and trimming come from the DNA, and the V and J calls and clone size come from that table. This table has almost 700,000 clones, approximately 90% appearing once. In regard to this clone: Its target is unknown.

General study points: It was only blood that was sampled, and tissue repertoires likely differ.

Material for sequencing was naive CD8+ T cells sorted from blood. The gene calls are TRBV28 and TRBJ1-1; unclear D gene. The source of this sequence is a man aged 30-40 years in good health. The CDR3, as DNA: TGTGCCAGCTCGATACGGTTAGCCGGTTGGCCTGAAGCTTTCTTT. This sequence encodes CASSIRLAGWPEAFF.